These T cell receptor beta chains were read from a single sample in a study of cytomegalovirus exposure and HLA in healthy donors. Assay used: immunoSEQ multiplex PCR; TCRdb lists only in-frame clones, some missing. The sample includes roughly 80,000 clones, under 80% of them seen just once. Sequenced sample: PBMCs. Receptors were obtained from a man between 60 and 75 years old in good health and CMV-seropositive. CDR3s include the opening cysteine and the closing phenylalanine or tryptophan. Fields, in order: V gene, D gene, J gene, clone size, CDR3 DNA, CDR3 protein. D genes are given only for firm matches. Size values are once, few and many counts, or a class for expanded clones, and some rows have none.

TRBV7-3	NA	TRBJ2-3	NA	TGTGCCAGCAGCTTAATGCGGGCTGATTATGGGGGGGGCGCAGATACGCAGTATTTT	CASSLMRADYGGGADTQYF
TRBV5-6	TRBD1	TRBJ2-7	NA	TGTGCCAGCGGACAGGGAGTTTACGAGCAGTACTTC	CASGQGVYEQYF
TRBV6-6	NA	TRBJ1-5	NA	TGTGCCAGCAGTATAGGGGGGGGCGATCCTAAGCCCCAGCATTTT	CASSIGGGDPKPQHF
TRBV12-5	TRBD1	TRBJ2-1	few	TGTGCTAGTGGTTTGGGGGGGACAGGGGGCAATGAGCAGTTCTTC	CASGLGGTGGNEQFF
TRBV6-1	TRBD2	TRBJ2-5	NA	TGTGCCAGCCTGCCCAGCGGGGTTGAGACCCAGTACTTC	CASLPSGVETQYF
TRBV7-9	TRBD1	TRBJ1-2	NA	TGTGCCAGCAGCCCCGGGACAGTCTATGGCTACACCTTC	CASSPGTVYGYTF
TRBV7-2	NA	TRBJ2-6	NA	TGTGCCAGCAGCCCGGGTGGTGGGGCCAACGTCCTGACTTTC	CASSPGGGANVLTF
TRBV5-1	NA	TRBJ2-7	few	TGCGCCAGCAGAGAATTGGGCTACGAGCAGTACTTC	CASRELGYEQYF
TRBV5-1	NA	TRBJ1-1	once	TGCGCCAGCAGCTTGGGTGGACAGAACACTGAAGCTTTCTTT	CASSLGGQNTEAFF
TRBV6-6	TRBD1	TRBJ2-5	NA	TGTGCCAGCAGACCCGGACAGGGGGTAGAGACCCAGTACTTC	CASRPGQGVETQYF
TRBV15	NA	TRBJ1-1	NA	TGTGCCACCAGCAGAGACGGGAGGGAGAACACTGAAGCTTTCTTT	CATSRDGRENTEAFF
TRBV9	TRBD2	TRBJ2-5	few	TGTGCCAGCAGCCTAGCGGGAGTGGAAGAGACCCAGTACTTC	CASSLAGVEETQYF
TRBV6-1	NA	TRBJ1-2	NA	TGTGCCAGCATTCCGACATCCTCTAACTATGGCTACACCTTC	CASIPTSSNYGYTF
TRBV7-6	NA	TRBJ1-3	NA	TGTGCCAGCAGCTCGACTATCTCTGGAAACACCATATATTTT	CASSSTISGNTIYF
TRBV13	TRBD1	TRBJ1-2	NA	TGTGCCAGCAACCGAGGACAGGGCGAAGGCTACACCTTC	CASNRGQGEGYTF
TRBV7-9	NA	TRBJ1-5	NA	TGTTCCAGCAGCTTCGGCAATCAGCCCCAGCATTTT	CSSSFGNQPQHF
TRBV6-6	NA	TRBJ2-3	NA	TGTGCCAGCAAGTATGGGGAGTGGGACACAGATACGCAGTATTTT	CASKYGEWDTDTQYF
TRBV7-7	NA	TRBJ2-3	once	TGTGCTAGCAGCCAGAACAGTTATAGTAGCACAGATACGCAGTATTTT	CASSQNSYSSTDTQYF
TRBV19	NA	TRBJ2-1	NA	TGTGCCAGTCGCGCCGGGGGGCGAAGAGATGAGCAGTTCTTC	CASRAGGRRDEQFF